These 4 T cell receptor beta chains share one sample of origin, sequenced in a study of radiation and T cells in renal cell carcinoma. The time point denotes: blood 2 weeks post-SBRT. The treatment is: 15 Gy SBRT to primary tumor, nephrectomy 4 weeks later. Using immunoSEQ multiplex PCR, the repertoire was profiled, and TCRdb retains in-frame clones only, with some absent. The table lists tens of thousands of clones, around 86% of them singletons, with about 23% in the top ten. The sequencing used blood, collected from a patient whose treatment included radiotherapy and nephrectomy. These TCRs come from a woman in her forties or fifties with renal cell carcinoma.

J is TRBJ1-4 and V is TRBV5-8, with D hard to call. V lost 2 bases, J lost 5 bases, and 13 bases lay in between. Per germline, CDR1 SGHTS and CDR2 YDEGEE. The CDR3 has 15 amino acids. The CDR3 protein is CASSLTYSLNEKLFF. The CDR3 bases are TGTGCCAGCAGCTTAACCTACAGCCTAAATGAAAAACTGTTTTTT.

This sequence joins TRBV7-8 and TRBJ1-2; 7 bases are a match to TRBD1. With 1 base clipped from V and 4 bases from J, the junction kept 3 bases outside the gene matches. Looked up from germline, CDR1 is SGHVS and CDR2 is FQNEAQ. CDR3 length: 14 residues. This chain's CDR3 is CASSLERDSYGYTF. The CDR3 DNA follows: TGTGCCAGCAGCTTAGAACGGGACAGCTATGGCTACACCTTC.

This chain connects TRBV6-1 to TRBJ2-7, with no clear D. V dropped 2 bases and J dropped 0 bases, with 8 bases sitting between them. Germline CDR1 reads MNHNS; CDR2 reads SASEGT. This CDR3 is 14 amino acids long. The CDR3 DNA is TGTGCCAGCAGTGAACAGATGAGCTCCTACGAGCAGTACTTC. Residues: CASSEQMSSYEQYF.

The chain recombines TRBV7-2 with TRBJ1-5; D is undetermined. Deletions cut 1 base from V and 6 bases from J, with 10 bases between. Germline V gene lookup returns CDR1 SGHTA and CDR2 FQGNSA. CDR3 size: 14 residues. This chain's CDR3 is CASSLEWGAQPQHF. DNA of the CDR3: TGTGCCAGCAGCTTAGAATGGGGAGCTCAGCCCCAGCATTTT.